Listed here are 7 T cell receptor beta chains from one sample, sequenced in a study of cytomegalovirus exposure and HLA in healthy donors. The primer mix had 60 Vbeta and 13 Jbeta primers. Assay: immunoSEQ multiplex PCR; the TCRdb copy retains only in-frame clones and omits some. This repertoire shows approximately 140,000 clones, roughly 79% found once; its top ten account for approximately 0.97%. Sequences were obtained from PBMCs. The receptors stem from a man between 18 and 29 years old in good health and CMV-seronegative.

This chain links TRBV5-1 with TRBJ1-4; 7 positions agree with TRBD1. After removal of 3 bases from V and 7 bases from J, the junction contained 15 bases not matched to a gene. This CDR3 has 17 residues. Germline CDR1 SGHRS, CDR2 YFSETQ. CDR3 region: CASSSIPNRGGGEKLFF. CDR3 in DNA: TGCGCCAGCAGCTCCATCCCAAACAGGGGAGGAGGTGAAAAACTGTTTTTT. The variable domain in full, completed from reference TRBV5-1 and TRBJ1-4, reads KAGVTQTPRYLIKTRGQQVTLSCSPISGHRSVSWYQQTPGQGLQFLFEYFSETQRNKGNFPGRFSGRQFSNSRSEMNVSTLELGDSALYLCASSSIPNRGGGEKLFFGSGTQLSVL.

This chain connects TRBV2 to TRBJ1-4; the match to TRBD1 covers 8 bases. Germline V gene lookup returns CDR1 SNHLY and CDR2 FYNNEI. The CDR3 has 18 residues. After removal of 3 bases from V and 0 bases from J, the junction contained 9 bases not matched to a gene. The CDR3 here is CASSERGDRRPTNEKLFF. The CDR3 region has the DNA TGTGCCAGCAGTGAGAGGGGGGACAGGCGACCAACTAATGAAAAACTGTTTTTT.

Here the CDR3 DNA reads TGTGCCAGCTCCAAGAAAGATCTATACTCTGGGGCCAACGTCCTGACTTTC. Its protein product is CASSKKDLYSGANVLTF. The chain couples TRBV18 to TRBJ2-6, with D unresolved. V lost 6 bases, J lost 0 bases, and 15 bases lay in between. The CDR3 extends over 17 amino acids. From germline, CDR1 is KGHSH and CDR2 LQKENI. The variable domain in full, completed from reference TRBV18 and TRBJ2-6, reads NAGVMQNPRHLVRRRGQEARLRCSPMKGHSHVYWYRQLPEEGLKFMVYLQKENIIDESGMPKERFSAEFPKEGPSILRIQQVVRGDSAAYFCASSKKDLYSGANVLTFGAGSRLTVL.

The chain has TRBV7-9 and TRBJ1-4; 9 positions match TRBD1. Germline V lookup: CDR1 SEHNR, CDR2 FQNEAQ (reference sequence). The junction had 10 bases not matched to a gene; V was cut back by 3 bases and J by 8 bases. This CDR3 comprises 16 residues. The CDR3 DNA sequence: TGTGCCAGCAGCTTTTACAAAGGGACAGGGACCGAAAAACTGTTTTTT. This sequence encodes CASSFYKGTGTEKLFF. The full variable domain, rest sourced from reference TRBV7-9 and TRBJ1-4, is DTGVSQNPRHKITKRGQNVTFRCDPISEHNRLYWYRQTLGQGPEFLTYFQNEAQLEKSRLLSDRFSAERPKGSFSTLEIQRTEQGDSAMYLCASSFYKGTGTEKLFFGSGTQLSVL.

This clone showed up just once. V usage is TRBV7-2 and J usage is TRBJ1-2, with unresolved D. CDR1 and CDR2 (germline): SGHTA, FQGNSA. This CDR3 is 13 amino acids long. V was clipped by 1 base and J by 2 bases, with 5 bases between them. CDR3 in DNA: TGTGCCAGCAGCTTAGGAGGGAACTATGGCTACACCTTC. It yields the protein CASSLGGNYGYTF.

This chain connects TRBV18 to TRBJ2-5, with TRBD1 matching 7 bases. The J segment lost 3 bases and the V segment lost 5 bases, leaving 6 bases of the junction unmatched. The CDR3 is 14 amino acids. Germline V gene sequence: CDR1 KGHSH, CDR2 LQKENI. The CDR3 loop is CASSSGQRKETQYF. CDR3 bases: TGTGCCAGCTCATCGGGACAGAGAAAAGAGACCCAGTACTTC.

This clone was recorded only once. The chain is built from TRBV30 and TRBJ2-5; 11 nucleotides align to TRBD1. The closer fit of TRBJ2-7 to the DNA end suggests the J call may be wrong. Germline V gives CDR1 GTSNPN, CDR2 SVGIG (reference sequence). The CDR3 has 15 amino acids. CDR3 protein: CAWKLSGTGGYEQYF. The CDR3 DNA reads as TGTGCCTGGAAACTCTCCGGGACAGGGGGCTACGAGCAGTACTTC.